What follows are 14 T cell receptor beta chains derived from one specimen sequenced in a study of post-analysis software for immune sequencing data. Tagging with unique molecular identifiers was a feature of the TCR beta cDNA libraries. Each CDR3 protein gets one entry after TCRdb re-called the PCR reads with MiXCR. The sample holds about 430,000 distinct CDR3 sequences, approximately 37% seen once. Points from the study as a whole: Five or six TRBV segments, including TRBV5-6, TRBV5-1 and TRBV20-1, were more frequent in patients than controls.

What these receptors recognize is not known. The specimen sequenced was blood. The source of these receptors is a girl aged 2-9 years with multiple sclerosis.

The rearrangement links TRBV9 to TRBJ2-5; no firm D call. Germline assignment: CDR1 SGDLS and CDR2 YYNGEE. This CDR3 is 16 amino acids long. V dropped 3 bases and J dropped 0 bases, with 15 bases sitting between them. The CDR3 nucleotides are TGTGCCAGCAGCGCCCGGAGCACAGTAAACCAAGAGACCCAGTACTTC. Translation gives CASSARSTVNQETQYF.

This chain links TRBV20-1 with TRBJ1-6; TRBD1 aligns across 7 bases. This CDR3 is 15 amino acids long. Germline CDR1 reads DFQATT; CDR2 reads SNEGSKA (reference sequence). The ends lost 3 bases at V and 4 bases at J; junction bases unmatched: 6. CDR3: CSARGDSEYNSPLHF. The CDR3 DNA sequence: TGCAGTGCTAGGGGGGACAGCGAATATAATTCACCCCTCCACTTT.

The CDR3 sequence: CASSGPIADIRAYEQFF. CDR3 bases: TGCGCCAGCAGCGGACCGATAGCGGACATAAGGGCCTATGAGCAGTTCTTC. The rearrangement uses TRBV5-1 and TRBJ2-1; D perhaps matches TRBD2 (6 bases). V was shortened by 4 bases and J by 8 bases, with 25 bases between the two germline ends. The CDR3 covers 17 residues. Germline loops: CDR1 SGHRS, CDR2 YFSETQ.

This chain joins TRBV9 and TRBJ1-5; D not resolved. The ends were cut back, 0 bases at V and 6 bases at J, with 10 bases in the middle. The CDR3 extends over 14 amino acids. Per the germline V gene, CDR1 is SGDLS and CDR2 is YYNGEE. CDR3 coding DNA: TGTGCCAGCAGCGTAGGTCCAGGCAGTCAGCCCCAGCATTTT. This codes for CASSVGPGSQPQHF.

Turning to this clonotype: A read error may produce the germline difference seen at one junction end. The rearrangement links TRBV15 to TRBJ1-5; D possibly corresponds to TRBD1 (5 bases). This CDR3 spans 14 amino acids. CDR1 LNHNV and CDR2 YYDKDF come from the germline V gene (reference sequence). Here the CDR3 reads CATSAGASNQPLHF. CDR3 DNA: TGTGCCACCAGCGCTGGGGCGAGCAATCAGCCCCTGCATTTT.

This clonotype was observed once. This chain uses TRBV2 with TRBJ1-4; possible D gene TRBD1, 5 bases. Germline loops: CDR1 SNHLY, CDR2 FYNNEI. Trimming took 5 bases from V and 4 from J, leaving 17 bases between them. The CDR3 totals 16 residues. This chain's CDR3 is CASSHAGTGNNEKLFF. The CDR3 bases are TGTGCCAGCAGTCACGCCGGGACCGGTAATAATGAAAAACTGTTTTTT.

This clonotype showed up just a few times. This chain uses TRBV5-1 with TRBJ2-5, with a weak D call TRBD2 (6 bases). CDR3 length: 14 amino acids. CDR1 and CDR2 from the germline V gene are SGHRS and YFSETQ. Trimming took 1 base from V and 5 from J, leaving 12 bases between them. Here the CDR3 DNA reads TGCGCCAGCAGCTTGCATCTAGGGAGGGAGACCCAGTACTTC. This codes for CASSLHLGRETQYF.

This chain joins TRBV29-1 and TRBJ2-7; 7 bases are a match to TRBD1. J was trimmed by 2 bases and V by 7 bases; bases with no gene match: 17. This CDR3 is 16 amino acids long. Germline assignment: CDR1 SQVTM and CDR2 ANQGSEA. The CDR3 DNA is TGCAGCGCCCGACCAGATATCGGGACAGATCCCTACGAGCAGTACTTC. This codes for CSARPDIGTDPYEQYF.

The CDR3 region has the DNA TGTGCCAGCTCACCCCAACAGGGGGCATCCTACGAGCAGTACTTC. Its translation is CASSPQQGASYEQYF. The rearrangement joins TRBV18 to TRBJ2-7, with TRBD1 matching over 9 bases. The CDR3 length is 15 residues. Germline V lookup: CDR1 KGHSH, CDR2 LQKENI. V shed 3 bases, J shed 1 base, and the junction held 4 bases outside the gene matches.

The gene calls are TRBV2 and TRBJ1-1; 7 nucleotides line up with TRBD1. Per the germline V gene, CDR1 is SNHLY and CDR2 is FYNNEI. The CDR3 length is 13 residues. V lost 3 bases and J lost 7; bases outside the gene matches: 5. This CDR3 reads CASSDPGQFEAFF. CDR3 sequence (DNA): TGTGCCAGCAGTGACCCGGGACAGTTTGAAGCTTTCTTT.

This clonotype occurred a few times. V gene TRBV12-3 or TRBV12-4 combines with J gene TRBJ2-7; TRBD1 matches 7 bases. Losses at the gene ends were 6 bases for V and 0 bases for J; bases not matched to a gene: 5. This CDR3 is 14 amino acids long. The CDR3 loop reads CASSPTGISYEQYF. DNA of the CDR3: TGTGCCAGCAGCCCGACAGGGATCTCCTACGAGCAGTACTTC.

In this sample, this clonotype turned up once. This chain connects TRBV7-9 to TRBJ2-5; TRBD1 agrees at 7 bases. The trim removed 1 base at V and 2 bases at J, leaving 10 bases unmatched. In germline, CDR1 is SEHNR, CDR2 FQNEAQ (reference sequence). The CDR3 sequence is 17 residues long. CDR3 region: CASSLDRGQILQETQYF. The CDR3 DNA sequence: TGTGCCAGCAGCTTAGACAGGGGACAAATTCTTCAAGAGACCCAGTACTTC. Looking up the rest from reference TRBV7-9 and TRBJ2-5 gives the full variable domain: DTGVSQNPRHKITKRGQNVTFRCDPISEHNRLYWYRQTLGQGPEFLTYFQNEAQLEKSRLLSDRFSAERPKGSFSTLEIQRTEQGDSAMYLCASSLDRGQILQETQYFGPGTRLLVL.

The chain employs TRBV29-1 and TRBJ1-4, with a weak D call TRBD1 (6 bases). Between the trimmed V and J ends, which lost 7 bases and 0 bases, there was a span of 12 bases. Germline V gives CDR1 SQVTM, CDR2 ANQGSEA. The CDR3 is 14 amino acids. CDR3 nucleotide sequence: TGCAGCGCCAGGGGCCGTGCAACTAATGAAAAACTGTTTTTT. This gives the protein CSARGRATNEKLFF.

The gene calls are TRBV7-9 and TRBJ2-6; D is uncertain. CDR1 and CDR2 from the germline V gene are SEHNR and FQNEAQ (reference sequence). V was trimmed by 7 bases and J by 3 bases, leaving 7 bases between them. CDR3 length: 13 residues. This chain's CDR3 is CASTFSGANVLTF. The CDR3 DNA sequence: TGTGCCAGCACTTTTAGTGGGGCCAACGTCCTGACTTTC.